This TCR beta chain was sequenced for a study of cytomegalovirus exposure and HLA in healthy donors. This CDR3 contains 15 residues. Germline lookup yields CDR1 MNHNS and CDR2 SASEGT. Trimming removed 5 bases from V and 6 bases from J; junction bases left unmatched: 12. Generated by immunoSEQ multiplex PCR, the TCRdb table keeps only in-frame clones and is missing some. The table lists some 200,000 clones, around nine tenths of them singletons. The V gene is TRBV6-1, the J gene TRBJ1-2; 7 nucleotides line up with TRBD1. This clonotype originated in a woman aged 18-30 years in good health and CMV-seronegative. The sample taken for sequencing was PBMCs. DNA for the CDR3: TGTGCCAGCAGTCCACGCTCTGGAGGGGGCGATGGCTACACCTTC. Translation: CASSPRSGGGDGYTF.